The 26 T cell receptor beta chains below were found in one sample sequenced in a study of blood T cell repertoires in COVID-19. Sequencing used immunoSEQ multiplex PCR; TCRdb keeps in-frame clones, though not all of them. The sample holds 300,000 to 400,000 clones, under 95% seen once. The specimen was peripheral blood. The receptor source for this set is a woman under 30 who had recovered from COVID-19.

The chain uses TRBV19 and TRBJ2-4; 9 nucleotides match TRBD2. CDR3 size: 18 residues. V lost 5 bases, J lost 1 base, and 12 bases stayed unmatched. Germline lookup yields CDR1 LNHDA and CDR2 SQIVND (reference sequence). The CDR3 region is CASSPRAGGLAAKNIQYF. CDR3 bases: TGTGCCAGTAGTCCCAGGGCCGGTGGACTAGCGGCCAAAAACATTCAGTACTTC.

The count of this clone is one. The CDR3: CASSLEAGDLTDTQYF. The DNA of the CDR3 is TGTGCCAGCAGCTTGGAGGCGGGAGACCTCACAGATACGCAGTATTTT. V and J are TRBV5-4 and TRBJ2-3; TRBD2 matches 7 bases. The germline V gene encodes CDR1 SGHNT and CDR2 YYREEE (reference sequence). V shed 0 bases, J shed 2 bases, and the junction held 6 bases outside the gene matches. This CDR3 has 16 amino acids.

The chain links TRBV5-4 to TRBJ1-6; 9 bases line up with TRBD1. Germline CDR1 SGHNT, CDR2 YYREEE (reference sequence). V dropped 3 bases and J dropped 7; count of bases not matched to a gene: 5. CDR3 size: 15 residues. CDR3 DNA sequence: TGTGCCAGCAGCTGGACAGGGGTTGGCAATTCACCCCTCCACTTT. Translated, it gives CASSWTGVGNSPLHF. The whole variable domain, filled in from reference TRBV5-4 and TRBJ1-6, reads ETGVTQSPTHLIKTRGQQVTLRCSSQSGHNTVSWYQQALGQGPQFIFQYYREEENGRGNFPPRFSGLQFPNYSSELNVNALELDDSALYLCASSWTGVGNSPLHFGNGTRLTVT.

The chain's CDR3 is CASSMDPSSTGELFF. As DNA, the CDR3 is TGCGCCAGCAGCATGGACCCCTCGAGCACCGGGGAGCTGTTTTTT. The chain employs TRBV5-1 and TRBJ2-2; D remains unclear. The CDR3 consists of 15 residues. The germline V and J ends were trimmed by 4 bases and 4 bases, with 14 bases remaining between them. From germline, CDR1 is SGHRS and CDR2 YFSETQ.

Points on this clone: In the same sample, other DNA sequences code for this CDR3. This sequence joins TRBV7-9 and TRBJ1-2, with 8 positions matching TRBD1. V gave up 4 bases and J gave up 6 bases; unmatched junction bases: 7. Germline assignment: CDR1 SEHNR and CDR2 FQNEAQ (reference sequence). The CDR3 length is 14 residues. The CDR3 protein is CASSSGQGRDGYTF. Written as DNA, the CDR3 is TGTGCCAGCAGCTCTGGACAGGGAAGAGATGGCTACACCTTC.

The chain couples TRBV11-3 to TRBJ2-3, with D maybe TRBD1 (6 bases). The length of the CDR3 is 14 residues. V was trimmed by 2 bases and J by 1 base, leaving 7 bases between them. In germline, CDR1 is SGHNT, CDR2 YENEEA. CDR3 region: CASSLRQGTDTQYF. In DNA form, the CDR3 reads TGTGCCAGCAGCTTACGACAGGGCACAGATACGCAGTATTTT.

The rearrangement joins TRBV11-3 to TRBJ1-1, with TRBD1 matching 8 bases. The germline V gene encodes CDR1 SGHNT and CDR2 YENEEA. This CDR3 comprises 16 residues. J was trimmed by 3 bases and V by 0 bases; bases with no gene match: 6. CDR3 in amino acids: CASSLEQGVVDTEAFF. The CDR3 DNA sequence: TGTGCCAGCAGCTTAGAACAGGGGGTGGTCGACACTGAAGCTTTCTTT.

A few counts support this clone. V usage is TRBV11-3 and J usage is TRBJ2-1; 9 nucleotides agree with TRBD1. From germline, CDR1 is SGHNT and CDR2 YENEEA. The CDR3 length is 16 residues. V gave up 5 bases and J gave up 8 bases; unmatched junction bases: 13. The DNA for the CDR3 is TGTGCCAGCAGCACACGAGGGACAGGGCTTTCGGATGAGCAGTTCTTC. As protein: CASSTRGTGLSDEQFF.

The V and J genes are TRBV7-2 and TRBJ1-3; TRBD1 agrees at 8 bases. J lost 2 bases, V lost 0 bases, and 15 bases had no gene match. CDR1 and CDR2 from the germline V gene are SGHTA and FQGNSA. CDR3 length: 20 amino acids. This chain's CDR3 is CASSLAIWGTGPVTGNTIYF. The CDR3, as DNA: TGTGCCAGCAGCTTAGCGATCTGGGGGACAGGCCCCGTCACTGGAAACACCATATATTTT. Together with reference TRBV7-2 and TRBJ1-3, the CDR3 gives the full variable domain: GAGVSQSPSNKVTEKGKDVELRCDPISGHTALYWYRQSLGQGLEFLIYFQGNSAPDKSGLPSDRFSAERTGGSVSTLTIQRTQQEDSAVYLCASSLAIWGTGPVTGNTIYFGEGSWLTVV.

This chain links TRBV6-2 or TRBV6-3 with TRBJ2-1, with D tentatively TRBD2 (5 bases). Trimming cost V 2 bases and J 2 bases, with 7 bases left between them. In germline, CDR1 is MNHEY, CDR2 SVGEGT. CDR3 length equals 14 residues. The DNA for the CDR3 is TGTGCCAGCAGTTACCGGACTGCCTACAATGAGCAGTTCTTC. Its translation is CASSYRTAYNEQFF.

The rearrangement joins TRBV5-6 to TRBJ1-2; 9 nucleotides align to TRBD1. CDR1 SGHDT and CDR2 YYEEEE come from the germline V gene. This CDR3 contains 14 residues. The V segment lost 4 bases and the J segment 8 bases; nucleotides outside the gene matches: 9. CDR3 DNA sequence: TGTGCCAGCAGCCAGGGACAGGGAGGTTTAGGCTACACCTTC. It is translated as CASSQGQGGLGYTF.

The J gene is TRBJ2-7, the V gene TRBV6-2 or TRBV6-3; possible D gene TRBD2, 5 bases. The CDR3 is made up of 13 amino acids. The germline gives CDR1 MNHEY, CDR2 SVGEGT. Between the trimmed V and J ends, which lost 5 bases and 6 bases, there was a span of 14 bases. CDR3 protein: CASSRPRTVEQYV. The CDR3 DNA sequence: TGTGCCAGCAGTCGCCCGCGGACTGTCGAGCAGTACGTC.

This rearrangement joins TRBV27 to TRBJ1-1; the match to TRBD1 covers 8 bases. The CDR3 sequence is 14 residues long. The V and J ends lost 6 bases and 5 bases, in that order; junction bases with no gene match: 8. Germline loops: CDR1 MNHEY, CDR2 SMNVEV (reference sequence). The CDR3 loop reads CASRVTGVRTEAFF. The DNA of the CDR3 is TGTGCCAGCAGAGTGACAGGGGTTCGGACTGAAGCTTTCTTT.

The CDR3 region has the DNA TGTGCCAGCAGCCGACAGGGGCTCTCTGGAAACACCATATATTTT. Amino acid sequence: CASSRQGLSGNTIYF. The rearrangement links TRBV16 to TRBJ1-3, with 8 bases that match TRBD1. The CDR3 has 15 amino acids. Trimming at V came to 4 bases and at J to 0 bases, leaving 2 bases not matched to a gene. Germline CDR1 and CDR2: KGHSY and FQNENV.

The chain joins TRBV7-2 to TRBJ2-1, with 8 bases identical to TRBD2. Germline assignment: CDR1 SGHTA and CDR2 FQGNSA. The CDR3 sequence is 15 residues long. Trimming removed 1 base from V and 8 bases from J; junction bases left unmatched: 7. The CDR3 reads CASSLVSGSLYEQFF. CDR3 sequence (DNA): TGTGCCAGCAGCTTAGTAAGCGGGAGTCTCTATGAGCAGTTCTTC.

This clone was counted between two and nine times. The chain has TRBV10-1 and TRBJ1-1; possibly TRBD1 for D (5 bases). The CDR3 consists of 13 residues. The V end lost 2 bases, the J end lost 5 bases, and 9 bases lay between the germline ends. The V gene's germline CDR1 is WNHNN and CDR2 SYGVQD (reference sequence). The CDR3 nucleotides read TGCGCCAGCAGTGAGATCGCAGGGACTGAAGCTTTCTTT. Amino acid sequence: CASSEIAGTEAFF.

This clone occurred many times. This rearrangement joins TRBV5-4 to TRBJ2-2; 8 nucleotides agree with TRBD1. The junction had 5 bases not matched to a gene; V was cut back by 0 bases and J by 1 base. The CDR3 spans 17 residues. The V gene's germline CDR1 is SGHNT and CDR2 YYREEE (reference sequence). Here the CDR3 reads CASSLDGTGLNTGELFF. CDR3 DNA sequence: TGTGCCAGCAGCTTGGACGGGACAGGATTGAACACCGGGGAGCTGTTTTTT.

The gene calls are TRBV10-3 and TRBJ1-2; tentatively, D is TRBD1 (6 bases). The ends were cut back, 0 bases at V and 2 bases at J, with 7 bases in the middle. The CDR3 consists of 14 residues. Germline V CDR1 and CDR2: ENHRY, SYGVKD. Written as DNA, the CDR3 is TGTGCCATCAGTGAGTCGAGGGGGAACTATGGCTACACCTTC. It yields the protein CAISESRGNYGYTF.

The chain employs TRBV30 and TRBJ2-3; no reliable D call. Deletions cut 4 bases from V and 6 bases from J, with 8 bases between. This CDR3 is 11 amino acids long. CDR1 and CDR2 from the germline V gene are GTSNPN and SVGIG (reference sequence). CDR3 sequence reads: CAWNSRDTQYF. CDR3 nucleotide sequence: TGTGCCTGGAATAGCCGGGATACGCAGTATTTT.

The gene calls are TRBV29-1 and TRBJ2-3; D might be TRBD2 (5 bases). Germline V gives CDR1 SQVTM, CDR2 ANQGSEA. There are 10 residues in the CDR3. CDR3 bases: TGCGGAGGATTGGGGGATACGCAGTATTTT. Translated: CGGLGDTQYF.

The chain has TRBV4-3 and TRBJ1-6; TRBD1 might be the D (5 bases). Trimming took 0 bases from V and 0 from J, leaving 6 bases between them. Germline CDR1 LGHNA, CDR2 YSLEER. There are 16 residues in the CDR3. In DNA, the CDR3 is TGCGCCAGCAGCCAAGAACAGGTCTCCTATAATTCACCCCTCCACTTT. Encoded protein: CASSQEQVSYNSPLHF.

This clone was seen a single time. The rearrangement links TRBV5-4 to TRBJ2-5, with D perhaps TRBD2 (7 bases). V was cut by 0 bases and J by 5 bases, with 11 bases left in between. Germline CDR1 and CDR2: SGHNT and YYREEE (reference sequence). The CDR3 runs 14 residues. The CDR3 here is CASSLGGGAETQYF. CDR3 sequence (DNA): TGTGCCAGCAGCTTGGGGGGGGGCGCGGAGACCCAGTACTTC. Supplemented by reference TRBV5-4 and TRBJ2-5, the full variable domain reads ETGVTQSPTHLIKTRGQQVTLRCSSQSGHNTVSWYQQALGQGPQFIFQYYREEENGRGNFPPRFSGLQFPNYSSELNVNALELDDSALYLCASSLGGGAETQYFGPGTRLLVL.

The chain carries TRBV28 and TRBJ1-5; 10 positions agree with TRBD1. This CDR3 has 16 amino acids. J lost 4 bases, V lost 1 base, and 4 bases had no gene match. Germline lookup yields CDR1 MDHEN and CDR2 SYDVKM. The CDR3 here is CASSLFLGQGNQPQHF. The CDR3, as DNA: TGTGCCAGCAGTTTATTTCTGGGACAGGGGAATCAGCCCCAGCATTTT.

The rearrangement links TRBV18 to TRBJ1-1; 7 positions agree with TRBD1. CDR1 is KGHSH and CDR2 is LQKENI in the germline V gene. The trim removed 3 bases at V and 1 base at J, leaving 8 bases unmatched. The CDR3 sequence is 16 residues long. The CDR3 region is CASSPTTGSENTEAFF. DNA of the CDR3: TGTGCCAGCTCACCGACGACAGGGAGTGAGAACACTGAAGCTTTCTTT.

V gene TRBV12-5 combines with J gene TRBJ2-5, with TRBD1 matching 7 bases. CDR3 size: 14 residues. Germline values: CDR1 LGHNT, CDR2 FRNRAP. V shed 7 bases and J 3 bases; nucleotides not matched to a gene: 8. The CDR3 region is CASAKPTGEETQYF. The CDR3 bases are TGTGCTAGTGCCAAACCTACAGGGGAAGAGACCCAGTACTTC.

The chain carries TRBV6-1 and TRBJ2-3; TRBD2 matches 7 bases. V gave up 5 bases and J gave up 5 bases; unmatched junction bases: 13. The CDR3 is made up of 16 amino acids. Germline V gene sequence: CDR1 MNHNS, CDR2 SASEGT. CDR3 protein: CASSKDLAEPRDTQYF. CDR3 bases: TGTGCCAGCAGTAAAGATCTAGCGGAGCCCCGAGATACGCAGTATTTT.